The 7 T cell receptor beta chains listed next were all sequenced from one sample in a study of shared clonotypes between healthy human individuals. Here immunoSEQ multiplex PCR was the method, and the copy in TCRdb shows in-frame clones only, minus some. The table records 1,400,000 or so clones, 98% to 99% of them present only once. The sequencing input was naive CD4+ T cells sorted from blood. Regarding subset: CD45RA+ positively selected. The receptors originated from a man aged 30-40 years in good health.

The chain joins TRBV25-1 to TRBJ2-4, with D unresolved. V lost 3 bases and J 5 bases, leaving 14 bases between the germline ends. The V gene's germline CDR1 is MGHDK and CDR2 SYGVNS. CDR3 length: 15 amino acids. The CDR3 loop reads CASSDPGSVQNIQYF. The CDR3 coding sequence is TGTGCCAGCAGTGATCCCGGCAGCGTCCAAAACATTCAGTACTTC.

The chain links TRBV5-4 to TRBJ1-4, with D unresolved. From germline, CDR1 is SGHNT and CDR2 YYREEE (reference sequence). Trimming pared 4 bases from V and 4 bases from J, leaving 11 bases between. CDR3 length: 14 residues. The CDR3 loop reads CASSLGLDNEKLFF. In nucleotides, the CDR3 is TGTGCCAGCAGCCTGGGCTTGGATAATGAAAAACTGTTTTTT.

The sample holds one count of this clone. This chain links TRBV5-1 with TRBJ2-5; 10 nucleotides match TRBD1. V lost 0 bases to trimming and J lost 6 bases; unmatched junction nucleotides: 2. The germline CDR1 and CDR2 sequences are SGHRS and YFSETQ. The CDR3 extends over 14 amino acids. CDR3 DNA: TGCGCCAGCAGCTTGGGGGACAGGGGAAAGACCCAGTACTTC. Encoded protein: CASSLGDRGKTQYF.

This rearrangement joins TRBV27 to TRBJ1-5, with unresolved D. The CDR3 contains 12 residues. Germline CDR1 and CDR2: MNHEY and SMNVEV (reference sequence). V was cut by 6 bases and J by 5 bases, with 8 bases left in between. Here the CDR3 reads CASSFLYQPQHF. CDR3 DNA: TGTGCCAGCAGCTTCCTCTATCAGCCCCAGCATTTT.

V usage is TRBV6-1 and J usage is TRBJ1-2; no definite D call. Germline V gene data show CDR1 as MNHNS and CDR2 as SASEGT. Trimming removed 3 bases at V and 3 bases at J, with 2 bases between. The CDR3 sequence is 11 residues long. The CDR3 DNA sequence: TGTGCCAGCAGTGAGCACTATGGCTACACCTTC. Amino acids: CASSEHYGYTF.

V gene TRBV5-6 combines with J gene TRBJ1-1; tentatively, D is TRBD1 (6 bases). CDR3 length equals 14 residues. The germline V gene has CDR1 SGHDT and CDR2 YYEEEE. Trimming shortened V by 6 bases and J by 5 bases, and 17 bases separated the two germline ends. The CDR3 loop is CASILQGPGTEAFF. The CDR3 DNA reads as TGTGCCAGCATCCTACAGGGCCCTGGGACTGAAGCTTTCTTT.

The chain combines TRBV6-5 with TRBJ2-5; tentative D call: TRBD2 (6 bases). CDR3 length equals 13 residues. The germline V and J ends were trimmed by 5 bases and 7 bases, with 14 bases remaining between them. CDR1 and CDR2 from the germline V gene are MNHEY and SVGAGI. CDR3 sequence (DNA): TGTGCCAGCAGTCTTAGCGGCCGCGGGACCCAGTACTTC. Its protein product is CASSLSGRGTQYF.